Listed below are T cell receptor beta chains from one sample, sequenced in a study of blood T cell repertoires in COVID-19. Profiled with immunoSEQ multiplex PCR; TCRdb holds only in-frame clones, not every one. The table has about 140,000 clones, about 87% seen once. Sequenced input: peripheral blood. These receptors originate from a woman of 80 years or more with acute or convalescent COVID-19. CDR3s include the opening cysteine and the closing phenylalanine or tryptophan. D genes are given only for firm matches. Expanded clones get a size class; other rows say once, few or many, or leave the size out.

j_call clone_size d_call v_call cdr3_length cdr3_nt cdr3_aa
TRBJ2-3 . TRBD1 TRBV11-2 16 TGTGCCAGCAGCTCCGGGACAGGCCAAATGGTAGATACGCAGTATTTT CASSSGTGQMVDTQYF
TRBJ1-1 . TRBD1 TRBV27 15 TGTGCCAGCAGTTTCCGGGGACAGGGATTAACTGAAGCTTTCTTT CASSFRGQGLTEAFF
TRBJ1-4 once . TRBV18 17 TGTGCCAGCTCACTAAATGGAGTTCAAGGAGGGATTGAAAAACTGTTTTTT CASSLNGVQGGIEKLFF
TRBJ1-5 once . TRBV30 16 TGTGCCTGGAGTGTGTCAGGGCGCGTGAGCAATCAGCCCCAGCATTTT CAWSVSGRVSNQPQHF
TRBJ1-5 . . TRBV7-9 13 TGTGCCAGCAGCTTCAGTTCCAATCAGCCCCAGCATTTT CASSFSSNQPQHF
TRBJ1-2 . TRBD1 TRBV5-4 14 TGTGCCAGCAGCCAATCGACAGGGGGCTATGGCTACACCTTC CASSQSTGGYGYTF
TRBJ1-1 . . TRBV21-1 13 TGTGCCACCTGTAGTGAGGGGAACACTGAAGCTTTCTTT CATCSEGNTEAFF
TRBJ1-1 . . TRBV7-8 17 TGTGCCAGCAGCTTGAGGGGCTGGGGAGGCGATAACACTGAAGCTTTCTTT CASSLRGWGGDNTEAFF
TRBJ2-1 . TRBD1 TRBV24-1 17 TGTGCCACCAGTGATAGTCTTGGGACAGGGGTAAGGAATGAGCAGTTCTTC CATSDSLGTGVRNEQFF
TRBJ1-5 . TRBD1 TRBV2 14 TGTGCCAGCAGTGGGGACAGGGGTGGCCCCCCCCAGCATTTT CASSGDRGGPPQHF
TRBJ1-5 . . TRBV15 17 TGTGCCACCAGCAGAGATGGAGCCATTTATAGCAATCAGCCCCAGCATTTT CATSRDGAIYSNQPQHF
TRBJ2-2 . TRBD1 TRBV6-5 16 TGTGCCAGCAGTTTCCGACAGGGGGCGCACACCGGGGAGCTGTTTTTT CASSFRQGAHTGELFF
TRBJ1-1 . . TRBV11-3 13 TGTGCCACCAAGGGGGGGGATAACACTGAAGCTTTCTTT CATKGGDNTEAFF
TRBJ2-2 . TRBD1 TRBV12-5 19 TGTGCTAGTGGTTTGGTACTTATGGAAACAGGGGGATTCGGCGGGGAGCTGTTTTTT CASGLVLMETGGFGGELFF
TRBJ2-1 . . TRBV3-1/TRBV3-2 14 TGTGCCAGCAGCCAAGGATCAGGAAGAAATGAGCCCTTCTTC CASSQGSGRNEPFF
TRBJ1-1 . TRBD1 TRBV5-1 16 TGCGCCAGCAGCTTGGCCGCCGGGACAGCGAACACTGAAGCTTTCTTT CASSLAAGTANTEAFF
TRBJ1-6 once . TRBV9 13 TGTGCCAGCAGCGTAGGCGCGAATTCACCCCTCCACTTT CASSVGANSPLHF
TRBJ1-5 . . TRBV2 16 TGTGCCAGCAGCGTTTCGGGACTCATTTACGAACAGCCCCAGCATTTT CASSVSGLIYEQPQHF
TRBJ2-3 . . TRBV18 16 TGTGCCAGCTCACCACGGGCTACCACCCACCTGGATACGCAGTATTTT CASSPRATTHLDTQYF
TRBJ1-1 . . TRBV4-1 15 TGCGCCAGCAGCCAAGCTCAGGGCATGAACACTGAAGCTTTCTTT CASSQAQGMNTEAFF
TRBJ2-1 . . TRBV7-8 16 TGTGCCAGCAGCCCTTTCCACAGGGATACCTACAATGAGCAGTTCTTC CASSPFHRDTYNEQFF
TRBJ1-1 . . TRBV6-5 15 TGTGCCAGCAGTTACGCTACAGGGCTTGCCACTGAAGCTTTCTTT CASSYATGLATEAFF
TRBJ2-2 . TRBD1 TRBV9 16 TGTGCCAGCAGCCCACGGACAGGCGCGAACACCGGGGAGCTGTTTTTT CASSPRTGANTGELFF
TRBJ2-1 once . TRBV6-4 13 TGTGCCAGCAGTGTTTTTGAGAACAATGAGCAGTTCTTC CASSVFENNEQFF
TRBJ2-7 . . TRBV20-1 13 TGCAGTGCTAGTGGGCCCGACAGTTACGAGCAGTACTTC CSASGPDSYEQYF
TRBJ2-7 . TRBD1 TRBV19 15 TGTGCCAGTAGTATGGGGCAGGGGGTAACCTACGAGCAGTACTTC CASSMGQGVTYEQYF
TRBJ2-5 . . TRBV24-1 13 TGTGCCACCAGTGAGGGGGGAGGAGAGACCCAGTACTTC CATSEGGGETQYF
TRBJ1-1 . TRBD1 TRBV19 20 TGTGCCAACACGAGGCAGGACAGGGGCCCGCGGCGGGGGTCGGGCACTGAAGCTTTCTTT CANTRQDRGPRRGSGTEAFF
TRBJ1-1 . TRBD1 TRBV6-1 14 TGTGCCAGCAGTGAGACAGGGATGAACACTGAAGCTTTCTTT CASSETGMNTEAFF
TRBJ1-2 . . TRBV6-1 16 TGTGCCAGCAGTGAAGCTCTGTGGGCTGCAGGGTATGGCTACACCTTC CASSEALWAAGYGYTF
TRBJ1-1 . . TRBV14 14 TGTGCCAGCAGGCCGGGGGGATCGACCTCTGAAGCTTTCTTT CASRPGGSTSEAFF
TRBJ2-1 . . TRBV18 16 TGTGCCAGCTCACCACCGTCGTCGCTAACCTACAATGAGCAGTTCTTC CASSPPSSLTYNEQFF
TRBJ1-1 . TRBD1 TRBV5-1 16 TGCGCCAGCAGCCTCCAGGGGGGCGGATTTTCCACTGAAGCTTTCTTT CASSLQGGGFSTEAFF
TRBJ2-2 . . TRBV5-1 17 TGCGCCAGCAGCTTGGCCCCGCAGGGGGGTTACACCGGGGAGCTGTTTTTT CASSLAPQGGYTGELFF
TRBJ1-4 . TRBD1 TRBV2 16 TGTGCCAGCAGTGTTCGCCCGGGACAGAGTAATGAAAAACTGTTTTTT CASSVRPGQSNEKLFF
TRBJ1-1 few . TRBV3-1/TRBV3-2 14 TGTGCCAGCAGCCAAATCGGGGGAAACACTGAAGCTTTCTTT CASSQIGGNTEAFF